The 7 T cell receptor beta chains below come from one sample, sequenced in a study of blood T cells in healthy people across ages. It was with a sample-barcoded 5' primer and a J-beta primer mix that a second PCR of roughly 7 to 12 cycles was run. Using its own MiXCR run on the 5' RACE reads, TCRdb lists one record per CDR3 protein. The sample lists over a million distinct CDR3 sequences, more than 40% occurring once. Specimen: blood. Source of these receptors: a woman aged 55-69 years in good health.

CDR3 DNA sequence: TGTGCCAGCAGGTCCCCGGGACTAGCGAACAATGAGCAGTACTTC. Translating it yields CASRSPGLANNEQYF. This chain joins TRBV6-5 and TRBJ2-5; 10 nucleotides agree with TRBD2. There are 15 residues in the CDR3. In germline, CDR1 is MNHEY, CDR2 SVGAGI. V was clipped by 6 bases and J by 11 bases; unmatched bases: 15.

The J gene is TRBJ2-7, the V gene TRBV10-3; a possible D gene is TRBD2 (7 bases). The CDR3 spans 15 residues. The V end was cut by 5 bases, the J end by 2 bases, with 16 bases between. Germline CDR1 reads ENHRY; CDR2 reads SYGVKD. The CDR3 DNA sequence: TGTGCCATCAGTCCGACACGGGGGGCGGCCTACGAGCAGTACTTC. Protein: CAISPTRGAAYEQYF.

About this clonotype itself: At one end, the junction sequence differs from germline, possibly due to a read error. This sequence joins TRBV27 and TRBJ2-1; the D is unclear. Germline CDR1 and CDR2: MNHEY and SMNVEV (reference sequence). CDR3 size: 13 residues. CDR3 in DNA: TGTGCCGGCAGTTTACTACAATACAATGAGCAGTTCTTC. As protein: CAGSLLQYNEQFF.

V gene TRBV5-5 combines with J gene TRBJ1-4, with no clear D. V lost 1 base and J lost 6, with 4 bases in between. Germline CDR1 SGHKS, CDR2 YYEKEE (reference sequence). CDR3 length equals 12 residues. CDR3 region: CASSLFDEKLFF. CDR3 coding DNA: TGTGCCAGCAGCTTGTTTGATGAAAAACTGTTTTTT. The entire variable domain, with the rest obtained from reference TRBV5-5 and TRBJ1-4, is as follows: DAGVTQSPTHLIKTRGQQVTLRCSPISGHKSVSWYQQVLGQGPQFIFQYYEKEERGRGNFPDRFSARQFPNYSSELNVNALLLGDSALYLCASSLFDEKLFFGSGTQLSVL.

J is TRBJ2-5 and V is TRBV3-1; D unresolved. The length of the CDR3 is 14 residues. Germline-derived CDR1 and CDR2 are LGHDT and YNNKEL (reference sequence). Trimming stripped 1 base from V and 5 bases from J, with 11 bases between. CDR3 sequence reads: CASSQAASKETQYF. As DNA, the CDR3 is TGTGCCAGCAGCCAAGCAGCCTCTAAGGAGACCCAGTACTTC.

V is TRBV3-1 and J is TRBJ1-2; D gene uncertain. The V gene's germline CDR1 is LGHDT and CDR2 YNNKEL (reference sequence). Trimming left V 4 bases short and J 5 bases short, with 11 bases between. The CDR3 sequence is 13 residues long. The CDR3 nucleotides are TGTGCCAGCAGCCGGTGGAATGAATATGGCTACACCTTC. Translation: CASSRWNEYGYTF.

This chain links TRBV27 with TRBJ2-7; no firm D call. Trimming took off 5 bases at V and 3 bases at J, with 20 bases between the two ends. The CDR3 is made up of 16 amino acids. Germline values: CDR1 MNHEY, CDR2 SMNVEV (reference sequence). CDR3 region: CASSPQSVGRHYEQYF. DNA for the CDR3: TGTGCCAGCAGTCCACAGAGCGTAGGACGTCACTACGAGCAGTACTTC.